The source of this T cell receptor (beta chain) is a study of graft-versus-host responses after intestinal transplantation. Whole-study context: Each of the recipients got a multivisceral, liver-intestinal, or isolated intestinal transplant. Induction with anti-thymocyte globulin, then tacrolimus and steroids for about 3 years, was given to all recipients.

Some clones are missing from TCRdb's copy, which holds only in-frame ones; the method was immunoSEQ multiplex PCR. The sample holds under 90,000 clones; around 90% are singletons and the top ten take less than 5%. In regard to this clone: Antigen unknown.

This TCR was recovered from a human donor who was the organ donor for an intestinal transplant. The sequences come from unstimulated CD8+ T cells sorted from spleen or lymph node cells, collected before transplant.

In DNA, the CDR3 is TGTGCCAGCAGTCCCGGGACTAGCGCCTACAATGAGCAGTTCTTC. Translation: CASSPGTSAYNEQFF. The chain carries TRBV27 and TRBJ2-1, with TRBD2 identical over 10 bases. Germline V gene sequence: CDR1 MNHEY, CDR2 SMNVEV (reference sequence). The V gene end was trimmed by 5 bases and the J gene end by 2 bases; junction bases not matched to a gene: 3. This CDR3 is 15 amino acids long.